The clone carrying this T cell receptor (beta chain) is a singleton in its sample. Trimming shortened V by 7 bases and J by 3 bases, and 9 bases separated the two germline ends. This CDR3 is built from 11 residues. Germline V gene sequence: CDR1 SQVTM, CDR2 ANQGSEA. These data belong to a study of blood T cell repertoires in COVID-19. This table comes from immunoSEQ multiplex PCR, and its TCRdb copy is limited to in-frame clones, with some not included. Here the sample spans about 250,000 clones, roughly four fifths being singletons. This clonotype was sampled from a woman in her forties who had been exposed to COVID-19. The sample was PBMCs or T cells enriched from blood (not recorded which). This rearrangement joins TRBV29-1 to TRBJ1-1; D unclear. For the CDR3, the DNA is TGCAGCGGCGGAGCGCACACTGAAGCTTTCTTT. Its protein product is CSGGAHTEAFF.